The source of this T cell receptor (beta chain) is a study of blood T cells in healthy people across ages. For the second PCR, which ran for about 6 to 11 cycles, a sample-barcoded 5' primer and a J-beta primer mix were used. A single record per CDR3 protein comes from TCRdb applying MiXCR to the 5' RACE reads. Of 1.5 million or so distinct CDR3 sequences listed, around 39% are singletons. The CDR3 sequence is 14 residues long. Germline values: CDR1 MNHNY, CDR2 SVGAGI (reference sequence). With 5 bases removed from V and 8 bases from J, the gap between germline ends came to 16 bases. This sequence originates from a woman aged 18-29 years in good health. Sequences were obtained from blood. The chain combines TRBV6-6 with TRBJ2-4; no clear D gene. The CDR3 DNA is TGTGCCAGCAGTCAAGGCGGTGCTGGGGACATTCAGTACTTC. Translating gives CASSQGGAGDIQYF.